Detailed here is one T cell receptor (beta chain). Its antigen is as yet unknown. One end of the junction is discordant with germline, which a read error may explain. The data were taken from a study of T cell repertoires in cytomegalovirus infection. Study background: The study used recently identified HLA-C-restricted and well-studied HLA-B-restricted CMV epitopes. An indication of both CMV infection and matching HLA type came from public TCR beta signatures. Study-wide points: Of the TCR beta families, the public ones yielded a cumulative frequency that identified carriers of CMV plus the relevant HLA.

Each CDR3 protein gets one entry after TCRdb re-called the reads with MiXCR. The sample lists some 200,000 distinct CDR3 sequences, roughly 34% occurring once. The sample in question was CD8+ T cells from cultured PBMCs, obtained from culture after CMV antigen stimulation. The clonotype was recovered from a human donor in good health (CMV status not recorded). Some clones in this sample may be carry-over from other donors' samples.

The CDR3 coding sequence is TGTGCAAGCAGCTTAGACAGGGAGGCTTACGAGACGTACTTC. The encoded protein is CASSLDREAYETYF. This sequence joins TRBV7-9 and TRBJ2-7, with D perhaps TRBD1 (7 bases). The CDR3 consists of 14 residues. CDR1 and CDR2 (germline): SEHNR, FQNEAQ (reference sequence).